Listed below are T cell receptor beta chains from one sample, sequenced in a study of blood T cell dynamics during melanoma immunotherapy. Here immunoSEQ multiplex PCR was the method, and the copy in TCRdb shows in-frame clones only, minus some. This table holds approximately 15,000 clones, 86% found once. The material sequenced was blood, taken from a patient treated with checkpoint blockade. The receptors derive from a human donor with melanoma. The CDR3 runs from the conserved cysteine through the conserved F or W. The order of the fields is V gene, clone size, J gene, D gene, CDR3 DNA, CDR3 protein. The D gene is left open where the match is weak. A clone size is listed for some rows: how often the clone was seen (once, few, many), or a class if it is expanded.

V: TRBV11-1
size: NA
J: TRBJ1-6
D: NA
DNA: TGTGCCAGCAGCTTATATGAAGGGACTGCATATAATTCACCCCTCCACTTT
CDR3: CASSLYEGTAYNSPLHF

V: TRBV9
size: NA
J: TRBJ1-1
D: NA
DNA: TGTGCCAGCAGCGTAGGTGACGGCCTCATGAACACTGAAGCTTTCTTT
CDR3: CASSVGDGLMNTEAFF

V: TRBV11-3
size: once
J: TRBJ2-7
D: TRBD1
DNA: TGTGCCAGCAGCTTAGATGGGACAGGGGTCCACGAGCAGTACTTC
CDR3: CASSLDGTGVHEQYF

V: TRBV6-6
size: NA
J: TRBJ1-3
D: NA
DNA: TGTGCCAGCAGGGACAGCTCTGGAAACACCATATATTTT
CDR3: CASRDSSGNTIYF

V: TRBV7-6
size: NA
J: TRBJ2-3
D: TRBD1
DNA: TGTGCCAGCAGCTCAGGGGGAACAAGCACAGATACGCAGTATTTT
CDR3: CASSSGGTSTDTQYF

V: TRBV6-6
size: NA
J: TRBJ2-7
D: NA
DNA: TGTGCCAGCAGTTACGCGGCAGGGAGCTACGAGCAGTACTTC
CDR3: CASSYAAGSYEQYF

V: TRBV27
size: NA
J: TRBJ2-7
D: NA
DNA: TGTGCCAGCAGTACCGGGGGTGGGAGTCCGATTGTATACGAGCAGTACTTC
CDR3: CASSTGGGSPIVYEQYF

V: TRBV14
size: NA
J: TRBJ2-1
D: NA
DNA: TGTGCCAGCAGCGGCCGGGACTTCTACAATGAGCAGTTCTTC
CDR3: CASSGRDFYNEQFF

V: TRBV6-5
size: NA
J: TRBJ1-3
D: TRBD1
DNA: TGTGCCAGCAGGACAGGGGTCAACACCATATATTTT
CDR3: CASRTGVNTIYF

V: TRBV5-4
size: once
J: TRBJ1-6
D: TRBD1
DNA: TGTGCCAGCAGCGCCGGGACAGAAAATTCACCCCTCCACTTT
CDR3: CASSAGTENSPLHF

V: TRBV20-1
size: NA
J: TRBJ2-1
D: NA
DNA: TGCAGTGCTGCTCGGCCGGACGAGCAGTTCTTC
CDR3: CSAARPDEQFF

V: TRBV25-1
size: NA
J: TRBJ2-2
D: NA
DNA: TGTGCCAGCAGTAAACACAGGGAGACTGGGGAGCTGTTTTTT
CDR3: CASSKHRETGELFF

V: TRBV4-1
size: NA
J: TRBJ2-7
D: NA
DNA: TGCGCCAGCAGCCCCCGTGGTCTCTACGAGCAGTACTTC
CDR3: CASSPRGLYEQYF

V: TRBV6-1
size: NA
J: TRBJ2-1
D: NA
DNA: TGTGCCAGCAGTGAAGTTGGGGCAGTGCCCCGGGGGGAGCAGTTCTTC
CDR3: CASSEVGAVPRGEQFF

V: TRBV11-3
size: NA
J: TRBJ2-3
D: TRBD2
DNA: TGTGCCAGCAGCCGAGGACTAGCGAGCACAGATACGCAGTATTTT
CDR3: CASSRGLASTDTQYF

V: TRBV5-4
size: NA
J: TRBJ2-7
D: TRBD2
DNA: TGTGCCAGCAGCTTGTGGTCTAGCGGGTCCTACGAGCAGTACTTC
CDR3: CASSLWSSGSYEQYF

V: TRBV27
size: few
J: TRBJ1-1
D: TRBD1
DNA: TGTGCCAGCAGTTTGACAGGGTACACTGAAGCTTTCTTT
CDR3: CASSLTGYTEAFF

V: TRBV19
size: NA
J: TRBJ1-4
D: NA
DNA: TGTGCCAGTAGTATTGATCGGGGTGAGGGTGAAAAACTGTTTTTT
CDR3: CASSIDRGEGEKLFF

V: TRBV6-1
size: NA
J: TRBJ1-5
D: TRBD1
DNA: TGTGCCAGCAGAGACAGGGTTACTCAGCCCCAGCATTTT
CDR3: CASRDRVTQPQHF

V: TRBV7-2
size: NA
J: TRBJ2-3
D: TRBD2
DNA: TGTGCCAGCAGCTTATGGGCGGGAGGCACAGATACGCAGTATTTT
CDR3: CASSLWAGGTDTQYF

V: TRBV6-6
size: NA
J: TRBJ2-3
D: NA
DNA: TGTGCCAGCAGTTACTCGATTCAAATAGGGGATACGCAGTATTTT
CDR3: CASSYSIQIGDTQYF

V: TRBV27
size: NA
J: TRBJ2-7
D: NA
DNA: TGTGCCAGCAGTCCGGTCCTGGGGGAGCAGTACTTC
CDR3: CASSPVLGEQYF

V: TRBV4-3
size: NA
J: TRBJ2-2
D: NA
DNA: TGCGCCAGCAGCCAAGGGTGGGGGGACACCGGGGAGCTGTTTTTT
CDR3: CASSQGWGDTGELFF

V: TRBV7-2
size: NA
J: TRBJ1-5
D: TRBD1
DNA: TGTGCCAGCAGCTTGGGTGTACAGGGGGGTCAGCCCCAGCATTTT
CDR3: CASSLGVQGGQPQHF

V: TRBV30
size: NA
J: TRBJ2-1
D: TRBD2
DNA: TGTGCCTGGGGGGAGGGCAATGAGCAGTTCTTC
CDR3: CAWGEGNEQFF

V: TRBV6-5
size: NA
J: TRBJ2-7
D: NA
DNA: TGTGCCAGTGGGCTAGGGAGAGCCTACGAGCAGTACTTC
CDR3: CASGLGRAYEQYF